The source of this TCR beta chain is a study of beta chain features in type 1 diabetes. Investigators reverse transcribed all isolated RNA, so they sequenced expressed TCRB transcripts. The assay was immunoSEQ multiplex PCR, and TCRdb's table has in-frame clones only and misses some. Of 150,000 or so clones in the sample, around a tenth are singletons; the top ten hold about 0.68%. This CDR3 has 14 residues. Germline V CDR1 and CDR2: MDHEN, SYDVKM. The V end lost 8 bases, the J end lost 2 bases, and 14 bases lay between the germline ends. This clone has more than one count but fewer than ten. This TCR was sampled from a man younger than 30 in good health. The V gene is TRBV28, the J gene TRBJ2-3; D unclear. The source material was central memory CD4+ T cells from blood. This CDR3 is CASSSGGYTDTQYF. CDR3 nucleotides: TGTGCCAGCTCCTCCGGCGGATACACAGATACGCAGTATTTT.